This T cell receptor beta chain was captured by sequencing in a study of blood T cell repertoires in COVID-19. TCRdb's copy holds only in-frame clones and misses some; the assay was immunoSEQ multiplex PCR. The data hold 100,000 to 150,000 clones, with around nine tenths observed a single time. CDR1 MDHEN and CDR2 SYDVKM come from the germline V gene. Trimming cost V 6 bases and J 7 bases, with 24 bases left between them. The CDR3 length is 16 residues. The specimen sequenced was peripheral blood. This sequence was found in a woman in her 70s with COVID-19, enrolled during active disease. The rearrangement links TRBV28 to TRBJ1-2; TRBD1 is a possible D gene (6 bases). The DNA for the CDR3 is TGTGCCAGCAGCTCTCCTGGACAGTTCGAAATGGGTGGCTACACCTTC. It yields the protein CASSSPGQFEMGGYTF.